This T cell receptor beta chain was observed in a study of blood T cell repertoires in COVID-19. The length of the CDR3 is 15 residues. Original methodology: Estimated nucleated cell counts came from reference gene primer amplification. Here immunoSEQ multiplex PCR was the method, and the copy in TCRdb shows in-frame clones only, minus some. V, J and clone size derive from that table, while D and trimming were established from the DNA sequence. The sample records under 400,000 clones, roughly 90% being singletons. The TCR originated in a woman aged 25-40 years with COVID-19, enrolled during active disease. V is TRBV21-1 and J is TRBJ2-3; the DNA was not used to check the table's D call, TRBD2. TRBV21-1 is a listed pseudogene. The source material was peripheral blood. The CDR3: CAIGTSGSRTDTQYF. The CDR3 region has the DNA TGTGCCATCGGGACTAGCGGGAGTAGAACAGATACGCAGTATTTT.